The present entry profiles one T cell receptor beta chain with its context. Its cognate antigen is unknown. PCR involved 60 Vbeta and 13 Jbeta primers. The protocol was immunoSEQ multiplex PCR, while the TCRdb copy is restricted to in-frame clones and leaves out a portion. The sample includes fewer than 200,000 clones, about 80% of them seen just once. In germline, CDR1 is SGDLS, CDR2 YYNGEE. V dropped 4 bases and J dropped 2; count of bases not matched to a gene: 5. The CDR3 length is 15 residues. The entry originates in a study of cytomegalovirus exposure and HLA in healthy donors. Regarding the study as a whole: Previous analysis showed most TCR beta V segments were productive about 87% or about 30% of the time. When the data were analyzed later, several of the most significant clusters appeared to be linked to common viral pathogens. There were some public TCRs occurring in many donors, but most TCR sequences were rare. Researchers reported that a few CMV-associated chains were confirmed in vitro as CMV antigen-specific.

The chain combines TRBV9 with TRBJ2-3, with TRBD1 identical over 9 bases. Sequenced: PBMCs. The clonotype originates from a man younger than 45 in good health and CMV-seronegative. Here the CDR3 DNA reads TGTGCCAGCAGCTCTCGGGACAGGGACACAGATACGCAGTATTTT. It specifies CASSSRDRDTDTQYF.